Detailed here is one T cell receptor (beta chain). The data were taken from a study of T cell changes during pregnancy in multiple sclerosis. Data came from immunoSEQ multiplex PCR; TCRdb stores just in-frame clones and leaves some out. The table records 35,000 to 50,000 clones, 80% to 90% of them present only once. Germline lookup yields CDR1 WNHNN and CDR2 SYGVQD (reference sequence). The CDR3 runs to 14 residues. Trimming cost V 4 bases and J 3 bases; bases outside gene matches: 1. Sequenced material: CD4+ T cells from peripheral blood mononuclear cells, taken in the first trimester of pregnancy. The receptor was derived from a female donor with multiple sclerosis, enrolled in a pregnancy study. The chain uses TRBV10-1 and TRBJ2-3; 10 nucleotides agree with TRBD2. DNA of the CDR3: TGCGCCAGCAGTGCGGGACTAGCGACAGATACGCAGTATTTT. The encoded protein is CASSAGLATDTQYF.